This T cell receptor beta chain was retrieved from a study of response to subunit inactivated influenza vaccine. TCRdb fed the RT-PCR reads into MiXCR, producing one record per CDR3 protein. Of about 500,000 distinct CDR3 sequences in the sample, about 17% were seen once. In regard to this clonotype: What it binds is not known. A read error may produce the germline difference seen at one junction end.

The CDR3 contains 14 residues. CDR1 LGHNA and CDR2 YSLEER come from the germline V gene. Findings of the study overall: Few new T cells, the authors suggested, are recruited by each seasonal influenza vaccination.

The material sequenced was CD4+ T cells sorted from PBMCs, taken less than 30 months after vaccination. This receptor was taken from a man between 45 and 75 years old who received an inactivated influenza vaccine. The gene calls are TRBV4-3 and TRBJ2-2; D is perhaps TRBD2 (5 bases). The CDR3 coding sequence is TGCGCCAGCAGCCAATCTTCGGGATCCGGGGAGCTGTTTTTC. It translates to CASSQSSGSGELFF.